The 23 T cell receptor beta chains given below trace back to one sample, sequenced in a study of a mutant IDH1 vaccine in newly diagnosed glioma. Regarding time point: week 47, end of study. It was 300 ug of mutant IDH1 20-mer peptide that made up each vaccine dose, given with topical imiquimod. TCRdb's copy holds only in-frame clones and misses some; the assay was immunoSEQ multiplex PCR. The sample includes some 32,000 clones, roughly 87% seen only once; the top ten take about 2.2%. Their specific antigens are unknown. The source material was PBMCs, sampled from a glioma patient whose treatment included an IDH1 peptide vaccine. The receptors derive from a man aged 35 to 55 with glioma.

This clone occurred once. This chain uses TRBV4-1 with TRBJ2-6; D is undetermined. Germline CDR1 MGHRA, CDR2 YSYEKL. Between the trimmed V and J ends, which lost 2 bases and 2 bases, there was a span of 13 bases. The CDR3 runs to 17 residues. The CDR3 coding sequence is TGCGCCAGCAGCCAAAGTCAAAGTTTGGCTGGGGCCAACGTCCTGACTTTC. Translated: CASSQSQSLAGANVLTF.

This chain links TRBV6-1 with TRBJ2-5; D might be TRBD1 or TRBD2, each matching 7 bases. Judging by the DNA end, TRBJ2-7 fits better; the J call may be wrong. In germline, CDR1 is MNHNS, CDR2 SASEGT. The CDR3 covers 15 residues. CDR3 residues: CASSGGGRGFHEQYF. The CDR3 bases are TGTGCCAGCAGTGGGGGGGGCAGGGGGTTTCACGAGCAGTACTTC.

The chain uses TRBV10-3 and TRBJ2-5; D uncertain. The CDR3 is 13 residues long. V lost 4 bases and J lost 5, with 11 bases in between. The germline gives CDR1 ENHRY, CDR2 SYGVKD. CDR3 bases: TGTGCCATCAGTGGAGAAAGGGTGGAGACCCAGTACTTC. Translating it yields CAISGERVETQYF.

The rearrangement uses TRBV6-1 and TRBJ2-3; D call uncertain. With 5 bases removed from V and 6 bases from J, the gap between germline ends came to 12 bases. Per the germline V gene, CDR1 is MNHNS and CDR2 is SASEGT. The CDR3 spans 13 residues. CDR3: CASSTQIWDTQYF. The CDR3 coding sequence is TGTGCCAGCAGTACCCAGATATGGGATACGCAGTATTTT.

The chain recombines TRBV5-1 with TRBJ2-5; 8 bases line up with TRBD2. This CDR3 comprises 16 residues. The V and J ends lost 4 bases and 5 bases, in that order; junction bases with no gene match: 13. Germline CDR1 reads SGHRS; CDR2 reads YFSETQ. The CDR3 region is CASSVTPGTRMETQYF. The CDR3, as DNA: TGCGCCAGCAGCGTAACGCCGGGGACTAGGATGGAGACCCAGTACTTC.

The chain combines TRBV5-1 with TRBJ1-2, with 7 bases identical to TRBD1. The V and J ends lost 2 bases and 0 bases, in that order; junction bases with no gene match: 4. Germline lookup yields CDR1 SGHRS and CDR2 YFSETQ. The CDR3 is made up of 15 amino acids. The CDR3 sequence is CASSLTGASNYGYTF. CDR3 nucleotide sequence: TGCGCCAGCAGCTTAACAGGGGCTTCTAACTATGGCTACACCTTC. The full variable domain, its missing parts supplied by reference TRBV5-1 and TRBJ1-2, is KAGVTQTPRYLIKTRGQQVTLSCSPISGHRSVSWYQQTPGQGLQFLFEYFSETQRNKGNFPGRFSGRQFSNSRSEMNVSTLELGDSALYLCASSLTGASNYGYTFGSGTRLTVV.

The chain has TRBV19 and TRBJ1-2, with D hard to call. CDR1 and CDR2 from the germline V gene are LNHDA and SQIVND (reference sequence). Trimming left V 2 bases short and J 2 bases short, with 6 bases between. The CDR3 has 13 amino acids. CDR3 sequence reads: CASSIRGNYGYTF. CDR3 coding DNA: TGTGCCAGTAGTATAAGAGGGAACTATGGCTACACCTTC.

The CDR3 region has the DNA TGTGCCATCAGTGATGGACAGGGGCGGGCCAATGAGCAGTTCTTC. It yields the protein CAISDGQGRANEQFF. The rearrangement links TRBV10-3 to TRBJ2-1; 9 bases are shared with TRBD1. The germline CDR1 and CDR2 sequences are ENHRY and SYGVKD. V lost 3 bases to trimming and J lost 6 bases; unmatched junction nucleotides: 6. The CDR3 runs 15 residues.

The rearrangement links TRBV5-1 to TRBJ2-1; D remains ambiguous. CDR3 length: 15 amino acids. The V gene's germline CDR1 is SGHRS and CDR2 YFSETQ. V lost 3 bases and J lost 0, with 10 bases in between. CDR3 in DNA: TGCGCCAGCAGCTCTGTAGGCAGCTCCTACAATGAGCAGTTCTTC. As protein: CASSSVGSSYNEQFF.

V gene TRBV11-3 combines with J gene TRBJ2-3, with 9 nucleotides matching TRBD1. The CDR3 covers 14 residues. V lost 1 base to trimming and J lost 6 bases; unmatched junction nucleotides: 2. CDR1 is SGHNT, CDR2 YENEEA, per germline. The CDR3 is CASSLGQGGDTQYF. Here the CDR3 DNA reads TGTGCCAGCAGCTTAGGACAGGGGGGTGATACGCAGTATTTT.

This clone has just one count. The CDR3 DNA follows: TGTGCCAGTAAGGCGGGCCCAACTAATGAAAAACTGTTTTTT. Translated: CASKAGPTNEKLFF. The rearrangement uses TRBV19 and TRBJ1-4; no firm D call. CDR3 length: 14 amino acids. Germline V gives CDR1 LNHDA, CDR2 SQIVND (reference sequence). Trimming pared 7 bases from V and 0 bases from J, leaving 9 bases between.

This chain's CDR3 is CASSAYGASGDGGYF. CDR3 bases: TGTGCCAGCAGCGCCTACGGGGCCAGCGGCGATGGCGGGTACTTC. V gene TRBV7-9 combines with J gene TRBJ2-5; D may correspond to TRBD1 or TRBD2 (5 bases each). The CDR3 runs 15 residues. V lost 5 bases and J lost 13, with 26 bases in between. In germline, CDR1 is SEHNR, CDR2 FQNEAQ (reference sequence).

V gene TRBV5-1 combines with J gene TRBJ1-3; 8 bases are a match to TRBD1. The germline CDR1 and CDR2 sequences are SGHRS and YFSETQ. Unmatched junction bases numbered 6, after V lost 2 bases and J lost 8 bases. This CDR3 has 14 residues. The CDR3 DNA reads as TGCGCCAGCAGCTTAGCAGGGGGCCGGGACACCATATATTTT. Amino acids: CASSLAGGRDTIYF.

V gene TRBV5-1 combines with J gene TRBJ1-3; D is unclear. CDR3 size: 17 residues. The germline CDR1 and CDR2 sequences are SGHRS and YFSETQ. Trimming pared 1 base from V and 0 bases from J, leaving 14 bases between. The CDR3 here is CASSLTPDKSSGNTIYF. CDR3 coding DNA: TGCGCCAGCAGCTTGACCCCTGACAAGAGCTCTGGAAACACCATATATTTT.

This chain connects TRBV27 to TRBJ2-7, with D perhaps matching TRBD1 (6 bases). Germline V gene data show CDR1 as MNHEY and CDR2 as SMNVEV (reference sequence). V shed 3 bases and J shed 5 bases, with 11 bases lying between them. This CDR3 region has 13 residues. The CDR3 reads CASSLGRGHEQYF. In DNA, the CDR3 is TGTGCCAGCAGTTTGGGCAGGGGCCACGAGCAGTACTTC.

This clone occurred a few times. J is TRBJ1-1 and V is TRBV30; D remains unclear. V was shortened by 1 base and J by 9 bases, with 0 bases between the two germline ends. Germline V gene sequence: CDR1 GTSNPN, CDR2 SVGIG (reference sequence). The CDR3 is 8 amino acids. The CDR3 region has the DNA TGTGCCTGGAGTGAAGCTTTCTTT. Its protein is CAWSEAFF. Supplemented by reference TRBV30 and TRBJ1-1, the full variable domain reads SQTIHQWPATLVQPVGSPLSLECTVEGTSNPNLYWYRQAAGRGLQLLFYSVGIGQISSEVPQNLSASRPQDRQFILSSKKLLLSDSGFYLCAWSEAFFGQGTRLTVV.

The rearrangement joins TRBV5-4 to TRBJ1-3; 10 nucleotides align to TRBD1. The V gene's germline CDR1 is SGHNT and CDR2 YYREEE (reference sequence). CDR3 length: 17 amino acids. V was pared by 2 bases and J by 2 bases, with 7 bases of the junction left unmatched. The CDR3 protein is CASSFFRTGGPGNTIYF. The CDR3 bases are TGTGCCAGCAGCTTCTTTCGGACAGGGGGACCTGGAAACACCATATATTTT.

The V gene is TRBV4-3, the J gene TRBJ2-7; TRBD2 matches 7 bases. The germline V gene encodes CDR1 LGHNA and CDR2 YSLEER. CDR3 size: 18 residues. J gave up 4 bases and V 0 bases, and 15 bases lay outside the gene matches. DNA of the CDR3: TGCGCCAGCAGCCAAGATTCCTCGGCCGCGGGAGTGCTGTACGAGCAGTACTTC. Translated: CASSQDSSAAGVLYEQYF.

This chain joins TRBV27 and TRBJ2-2; no clear D gene. The CDR3 sequence is 16 residues long. Germline V gene data show CDR1 as MNHEY and CDR2 as SMNVEV (reference sequence). V lost 0 bases to trimming and J lost 1 base, with 9 bases between them. CDR3 region: CASSLSTHGNTGELFF. The CDR3 DNA sequence: TGTGCCAGCAGTTTATCTACCCACGGGAACACCGGGGAGCTGTTTTTT.

This rearrangement joins TRBV20-1 to TRBJ2-7; D is unresolved. Trimming cost V 6 bases and J 0 bases, with 6 bases left between them. There are 11 residues in the CDR3. Germline values: CDR1 DFQATT, CDR2 SNEGSKA (reference sequence). The DNA of the CDR3 is TGCAGTGCGGACGCCTCCTACGAGCAGTACTTC. It yields the protein CSADASYEQYF.

V gene TRBV19 combines with J gene TRBJ1-4; D may be TRBD1 (5 bases). V gave up 3 bases and J gave up 5 bases, with 16 bases separating them. Germline V gene data show CDR1 as LNHDA and CDR2 as SQIVND (reference sequence). CDR3 size: 16 residues. The CDR3 DNA is TGTGCCAGTAGTATTCAGTTGGTCGGGGCGAATGAAAAACTGTTTTTT. It encodes CASSIQLVGANEKLFF.

The J gene is TRBJ2-7, the V gene TRBV5-6; TRBD1 aligns across 10 bases. Germline values: CDR1 SGHDT, CDR2 YYEEEE. This CDR3 comprises 15 residues. The junction had 3 bases not matched to a gene; V was cut back by 2 bases and J by 1 base. Written as DNA, the CDR3 is TGTGCCAGCAGCTTAGGGGGACAGGGGTCCTACGAGCAGTACTTC. Encoded protein: CASSLGGQGSYEQYF.

The V call is TRBV25-1, the J call TRBJ2-7; 13 bases match TRBD2. V trimming: 6 bases; J trimming: 6 bases; junction bases outside the gene matches: 11. The CDR3 sequence is 16 residues long. CDR1 MGHDK and CDR2 SYGVNS come from the germline V gene. CDR3 sequence (DNA): TGTGCCAGCAGCCCATCGGGGACTAGCGGGACTCGCGAGCAGTACTTC. Residues: CASSPSGTSGTREQYF.